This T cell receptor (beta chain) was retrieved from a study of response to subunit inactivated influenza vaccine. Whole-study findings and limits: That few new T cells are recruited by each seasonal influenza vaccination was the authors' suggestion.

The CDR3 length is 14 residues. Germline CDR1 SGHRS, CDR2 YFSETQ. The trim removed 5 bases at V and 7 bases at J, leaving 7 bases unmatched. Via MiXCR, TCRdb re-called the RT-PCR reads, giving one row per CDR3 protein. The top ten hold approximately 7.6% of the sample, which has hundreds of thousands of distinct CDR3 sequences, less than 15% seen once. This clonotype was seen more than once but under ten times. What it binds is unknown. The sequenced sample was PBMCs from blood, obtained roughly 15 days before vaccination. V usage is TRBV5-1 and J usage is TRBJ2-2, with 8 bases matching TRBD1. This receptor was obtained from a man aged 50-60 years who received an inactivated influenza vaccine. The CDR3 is CASRRTGSDGELFF. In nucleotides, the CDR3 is TGCGCCAGCAGAAGGACAGGGTCCGACGGGGAGCTGTTTTTT.